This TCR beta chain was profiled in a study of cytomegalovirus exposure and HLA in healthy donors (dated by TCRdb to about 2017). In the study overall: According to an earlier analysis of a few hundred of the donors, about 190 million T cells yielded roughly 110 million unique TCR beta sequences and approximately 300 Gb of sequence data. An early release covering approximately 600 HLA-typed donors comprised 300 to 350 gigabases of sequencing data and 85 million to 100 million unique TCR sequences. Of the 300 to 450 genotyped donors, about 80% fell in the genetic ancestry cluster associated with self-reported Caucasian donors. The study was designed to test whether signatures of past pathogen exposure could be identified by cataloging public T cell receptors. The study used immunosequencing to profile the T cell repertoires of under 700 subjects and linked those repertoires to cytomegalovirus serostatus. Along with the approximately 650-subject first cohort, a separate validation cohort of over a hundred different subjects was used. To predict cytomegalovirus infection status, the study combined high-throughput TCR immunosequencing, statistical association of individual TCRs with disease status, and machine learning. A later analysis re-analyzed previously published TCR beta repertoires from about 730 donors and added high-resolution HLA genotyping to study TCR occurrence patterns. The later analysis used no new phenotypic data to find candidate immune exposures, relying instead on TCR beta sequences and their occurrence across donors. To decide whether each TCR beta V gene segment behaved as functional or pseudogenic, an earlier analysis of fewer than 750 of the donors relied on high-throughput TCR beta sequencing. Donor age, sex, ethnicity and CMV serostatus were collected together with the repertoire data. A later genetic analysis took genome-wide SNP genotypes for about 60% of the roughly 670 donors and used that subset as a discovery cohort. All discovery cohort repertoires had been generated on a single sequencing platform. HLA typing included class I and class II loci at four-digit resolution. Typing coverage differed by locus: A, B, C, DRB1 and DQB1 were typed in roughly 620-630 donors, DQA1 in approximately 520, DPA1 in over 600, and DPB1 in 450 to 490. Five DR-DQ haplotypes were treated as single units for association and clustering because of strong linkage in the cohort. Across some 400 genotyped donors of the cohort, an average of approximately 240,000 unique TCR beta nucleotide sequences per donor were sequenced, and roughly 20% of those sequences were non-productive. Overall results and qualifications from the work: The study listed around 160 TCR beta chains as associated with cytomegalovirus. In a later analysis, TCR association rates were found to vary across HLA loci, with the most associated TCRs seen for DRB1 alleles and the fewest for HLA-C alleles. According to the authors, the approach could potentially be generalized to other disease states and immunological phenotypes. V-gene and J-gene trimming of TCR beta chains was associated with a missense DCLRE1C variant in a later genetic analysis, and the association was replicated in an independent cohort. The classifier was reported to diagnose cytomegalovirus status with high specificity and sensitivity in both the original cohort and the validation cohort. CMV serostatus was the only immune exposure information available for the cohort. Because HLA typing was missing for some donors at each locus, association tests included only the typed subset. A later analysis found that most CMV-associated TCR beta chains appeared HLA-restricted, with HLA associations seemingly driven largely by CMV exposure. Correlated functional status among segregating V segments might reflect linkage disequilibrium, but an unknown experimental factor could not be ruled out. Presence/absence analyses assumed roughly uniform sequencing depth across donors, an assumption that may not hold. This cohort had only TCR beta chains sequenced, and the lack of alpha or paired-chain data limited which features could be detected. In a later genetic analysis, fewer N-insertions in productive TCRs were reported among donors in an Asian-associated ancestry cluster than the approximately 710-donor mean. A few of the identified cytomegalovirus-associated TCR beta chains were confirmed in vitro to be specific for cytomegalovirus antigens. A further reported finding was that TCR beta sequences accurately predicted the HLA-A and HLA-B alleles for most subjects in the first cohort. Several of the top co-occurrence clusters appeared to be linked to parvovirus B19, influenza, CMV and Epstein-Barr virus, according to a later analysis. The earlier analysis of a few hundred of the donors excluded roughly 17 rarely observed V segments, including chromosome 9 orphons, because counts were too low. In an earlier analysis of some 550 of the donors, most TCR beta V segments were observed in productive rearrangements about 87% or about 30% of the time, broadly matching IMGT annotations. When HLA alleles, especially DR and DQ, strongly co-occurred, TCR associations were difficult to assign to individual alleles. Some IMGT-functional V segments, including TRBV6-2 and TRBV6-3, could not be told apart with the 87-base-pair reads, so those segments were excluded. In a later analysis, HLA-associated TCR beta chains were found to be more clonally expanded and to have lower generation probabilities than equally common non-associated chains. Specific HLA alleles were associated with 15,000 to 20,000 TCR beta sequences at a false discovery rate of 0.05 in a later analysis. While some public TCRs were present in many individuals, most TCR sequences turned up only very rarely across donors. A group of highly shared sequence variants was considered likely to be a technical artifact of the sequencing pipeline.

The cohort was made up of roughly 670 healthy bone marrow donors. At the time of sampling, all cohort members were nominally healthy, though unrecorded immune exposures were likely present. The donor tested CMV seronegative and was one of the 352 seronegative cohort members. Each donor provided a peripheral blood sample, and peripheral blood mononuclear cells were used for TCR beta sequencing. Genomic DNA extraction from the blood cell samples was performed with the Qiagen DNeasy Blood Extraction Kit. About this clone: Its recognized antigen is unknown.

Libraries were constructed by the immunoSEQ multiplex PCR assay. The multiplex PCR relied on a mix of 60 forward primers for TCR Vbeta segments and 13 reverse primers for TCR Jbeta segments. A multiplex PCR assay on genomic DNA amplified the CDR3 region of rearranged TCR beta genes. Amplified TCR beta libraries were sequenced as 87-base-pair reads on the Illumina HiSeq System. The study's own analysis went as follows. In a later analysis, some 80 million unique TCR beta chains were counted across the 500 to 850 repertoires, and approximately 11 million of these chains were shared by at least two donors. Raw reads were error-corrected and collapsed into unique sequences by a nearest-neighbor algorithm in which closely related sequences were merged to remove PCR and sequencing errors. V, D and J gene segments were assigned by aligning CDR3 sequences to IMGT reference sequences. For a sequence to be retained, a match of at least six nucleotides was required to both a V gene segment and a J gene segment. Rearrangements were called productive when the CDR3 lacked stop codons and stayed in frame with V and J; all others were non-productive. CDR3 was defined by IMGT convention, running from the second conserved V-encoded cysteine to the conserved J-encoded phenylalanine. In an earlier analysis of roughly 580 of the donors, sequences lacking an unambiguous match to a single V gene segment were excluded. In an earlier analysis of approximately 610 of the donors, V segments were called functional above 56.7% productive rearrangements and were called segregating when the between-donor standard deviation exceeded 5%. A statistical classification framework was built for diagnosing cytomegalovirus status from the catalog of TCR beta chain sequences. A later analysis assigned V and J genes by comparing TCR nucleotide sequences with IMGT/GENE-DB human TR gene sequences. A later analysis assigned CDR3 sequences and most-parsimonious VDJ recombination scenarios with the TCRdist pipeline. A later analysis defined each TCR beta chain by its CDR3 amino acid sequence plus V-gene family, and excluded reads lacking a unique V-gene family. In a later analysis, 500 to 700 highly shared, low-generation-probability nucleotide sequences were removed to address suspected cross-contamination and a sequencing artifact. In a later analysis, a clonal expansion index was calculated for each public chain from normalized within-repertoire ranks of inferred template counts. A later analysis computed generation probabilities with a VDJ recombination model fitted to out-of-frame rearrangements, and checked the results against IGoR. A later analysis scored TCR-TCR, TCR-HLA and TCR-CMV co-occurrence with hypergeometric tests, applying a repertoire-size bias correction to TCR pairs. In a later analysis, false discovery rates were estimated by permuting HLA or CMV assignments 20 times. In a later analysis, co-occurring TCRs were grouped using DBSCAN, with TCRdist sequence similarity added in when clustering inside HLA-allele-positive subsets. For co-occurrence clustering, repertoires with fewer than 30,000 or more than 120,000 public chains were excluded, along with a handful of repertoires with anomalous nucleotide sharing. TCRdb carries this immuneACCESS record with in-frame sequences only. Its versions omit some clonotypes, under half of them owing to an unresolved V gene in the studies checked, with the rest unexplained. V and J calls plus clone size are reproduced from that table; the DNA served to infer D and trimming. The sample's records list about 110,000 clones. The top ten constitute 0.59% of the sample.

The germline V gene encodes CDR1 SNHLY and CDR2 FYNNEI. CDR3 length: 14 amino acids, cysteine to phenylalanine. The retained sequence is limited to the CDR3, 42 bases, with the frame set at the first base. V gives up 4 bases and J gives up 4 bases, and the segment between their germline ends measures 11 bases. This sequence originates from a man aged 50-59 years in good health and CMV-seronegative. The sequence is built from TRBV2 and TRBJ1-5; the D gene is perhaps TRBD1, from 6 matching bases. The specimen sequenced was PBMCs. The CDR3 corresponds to CASSGQAGNQPQHF. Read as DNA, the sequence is TGTGCCAGCAGTGGACAGGCTGGGAATCAGCCCCAGCATTTT.